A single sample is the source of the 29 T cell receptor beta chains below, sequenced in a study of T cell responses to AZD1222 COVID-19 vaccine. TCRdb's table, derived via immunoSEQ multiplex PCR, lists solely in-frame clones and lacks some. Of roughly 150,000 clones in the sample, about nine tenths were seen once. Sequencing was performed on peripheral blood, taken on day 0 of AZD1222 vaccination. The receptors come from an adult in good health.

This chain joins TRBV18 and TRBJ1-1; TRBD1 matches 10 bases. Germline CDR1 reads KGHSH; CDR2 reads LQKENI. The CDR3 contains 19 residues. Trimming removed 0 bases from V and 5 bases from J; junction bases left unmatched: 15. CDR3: CASSPPRKRMTGGVTEAFF. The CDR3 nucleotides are TGTGCCAGCTCACCACCGAGGAAAAGGATGACAGGGGGCGTTACTGAAGCTTTCTTT. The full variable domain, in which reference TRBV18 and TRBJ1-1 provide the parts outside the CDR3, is NAGVMQNPRHLVRRRGQEARLRCSPMKGHSHVYWYRQLPEEGLKFMVYLQKENIIDESGMPKERFSAEFPKEGPSILRIQQVVRGDSAAYFCASSPPRKRMTGGVTEAFFGQGTRLTVV.

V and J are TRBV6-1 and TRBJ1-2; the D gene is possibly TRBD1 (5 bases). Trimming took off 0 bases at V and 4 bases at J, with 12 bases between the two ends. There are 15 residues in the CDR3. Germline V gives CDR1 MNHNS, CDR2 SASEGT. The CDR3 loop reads CASSEALSGIYGYTF. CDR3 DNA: TGTGCCAGCAGTGAAGCTTTATCAGGGATCTATGGCTACACCTTC.

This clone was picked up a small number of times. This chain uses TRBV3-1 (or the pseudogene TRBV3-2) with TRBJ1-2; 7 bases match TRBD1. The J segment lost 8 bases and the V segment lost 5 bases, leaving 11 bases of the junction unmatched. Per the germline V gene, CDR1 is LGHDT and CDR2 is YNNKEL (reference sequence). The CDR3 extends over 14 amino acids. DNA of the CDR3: TGTGCCAGCAGCAATACTTACAGGGGAGGAGGCTACACCTTC. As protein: CASSNTYRGGGYTF.

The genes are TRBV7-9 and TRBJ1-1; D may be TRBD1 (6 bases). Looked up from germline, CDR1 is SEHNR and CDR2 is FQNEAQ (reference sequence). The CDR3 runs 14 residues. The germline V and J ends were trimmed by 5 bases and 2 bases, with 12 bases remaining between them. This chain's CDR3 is CASSQGGRNTEAFF. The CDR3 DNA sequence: TGTGCCAGCAGCCAAGGGGGTCGCAACACTGAAGCTTTCTTT.

CDR3 nucleotides: TGTGCCAGCAGTTCGACAGGGAACCGTTCACCCCTCCACTTT. Amino acid sequence: CASSSTGNRSPLHF. V usage is TRBV6-2 or TRBV6-3 and J usage is TRBJ1-6; 7 bases match TRBD1. V gave up 4 bases and J gave up 9 bases; unmatched junction bases: 6. CDR3 length: 14 residues. Per the germline V gene, CDR1 is MNHEY and CDR2 is SVGEGT.

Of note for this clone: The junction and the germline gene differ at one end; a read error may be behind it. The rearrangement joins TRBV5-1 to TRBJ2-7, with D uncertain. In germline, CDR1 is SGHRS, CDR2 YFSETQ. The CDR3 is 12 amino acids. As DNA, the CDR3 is TGCGCCAGCAGCTTGGACTCCGACGAGCAGTACTTC. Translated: CASSLDSDEQYF.

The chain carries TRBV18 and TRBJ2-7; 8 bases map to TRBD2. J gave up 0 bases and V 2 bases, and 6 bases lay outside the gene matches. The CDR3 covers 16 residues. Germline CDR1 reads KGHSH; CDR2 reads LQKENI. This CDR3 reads CASSPAGGGGSYEQYF. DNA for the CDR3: TGTGCCAGCTCACCAGCGGGGGGTGGAGGCTCCTACGAGCAGTACTTC.

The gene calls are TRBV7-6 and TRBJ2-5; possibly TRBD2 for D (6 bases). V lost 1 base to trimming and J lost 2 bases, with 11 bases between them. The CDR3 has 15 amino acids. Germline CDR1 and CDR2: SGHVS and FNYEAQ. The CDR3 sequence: CASSLGAGKQETQYF. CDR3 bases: TGTGCCAGCAGCTTAGGGGCGGGAAAACAAGAGACCCAGTACTTC.

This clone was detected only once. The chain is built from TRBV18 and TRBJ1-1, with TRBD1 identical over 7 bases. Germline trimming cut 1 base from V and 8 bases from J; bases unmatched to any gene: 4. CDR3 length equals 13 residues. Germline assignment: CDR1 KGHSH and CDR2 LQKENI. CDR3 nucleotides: TGTGCCAGCTCACCACTCCCGGGACAGGAAGCTTTCTTT. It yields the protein CASSPLPGQEAFF.

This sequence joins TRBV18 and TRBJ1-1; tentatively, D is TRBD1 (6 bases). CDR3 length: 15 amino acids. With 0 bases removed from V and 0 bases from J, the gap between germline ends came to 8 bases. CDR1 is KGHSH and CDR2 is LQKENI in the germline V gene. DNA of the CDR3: TGTGCCAGCTCACCACCGCACAGGGTGAACACTGAAGCTTTCTTT. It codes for CASSPPHRVNTEAFF.

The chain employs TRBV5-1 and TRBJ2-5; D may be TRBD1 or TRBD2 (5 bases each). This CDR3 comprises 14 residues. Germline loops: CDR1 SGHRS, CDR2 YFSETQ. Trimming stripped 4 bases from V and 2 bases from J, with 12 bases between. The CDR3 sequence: CASSTGTLQETQYF. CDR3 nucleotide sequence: TGCGCCAGCAGCACGGGGACCCTTCAAGAGACCCAGTACTTC. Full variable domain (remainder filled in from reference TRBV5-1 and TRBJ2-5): KAGVTQTPRYLIKTRGQQVTLSCSPISGHRSVSWYQQTPGQGLQFLFEYFSETQRNKGNFPGRFSGRQFSNSRSEMNVSTLELGDSALYLCASSTGTLQETQYFGPGTRLLVL.

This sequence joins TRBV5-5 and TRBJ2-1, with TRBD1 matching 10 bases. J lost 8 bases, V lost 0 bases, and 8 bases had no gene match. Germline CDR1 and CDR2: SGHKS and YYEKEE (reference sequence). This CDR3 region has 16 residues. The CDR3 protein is CASSLAWDRGLYEQFF. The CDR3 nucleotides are TGTGCCAGCAGCTTGGCGTGGGACAGGGGTTTATATGAGCAGTTCTTC.

In nucleotides, the CDR3 is TGCGCCAGCAGCCCCGGTGTGGGGGCGAACCACTACGAGCAGTACTTC. As protein: CASSPGVGANHYEQYF. The chain carries TRBV5-1 and TRBJ2-7; a possible D gene is TRBD1 (6 bases). Trimming shortened V by 4 bases and J by 3 bases, and 20 bases separated the two germline ends. The CDR3 sequence is 16 residues long. The V gene's germline CDR1 is SGHRS and CDR2 YFSETQ.

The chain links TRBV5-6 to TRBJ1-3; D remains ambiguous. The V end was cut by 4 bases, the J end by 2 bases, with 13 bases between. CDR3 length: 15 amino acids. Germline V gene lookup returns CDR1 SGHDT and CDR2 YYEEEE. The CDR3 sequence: CASSLWAGTGNTIYF. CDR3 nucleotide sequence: TGTGCCAGCAGCCTCTGGGCGGGGACTGGAAACACCATATATTTT.

The CDR3 region is CASSLVRGNQPQHF. CDR3 nucleotide sequence: TGTGCCAGCAGTTTAGTCAGGGGTAATCAGCCCCAGCATTTT. This sequence joins TRBV28 and TRBJ1-5; possible D gene TRBD1, 6 bases. Trimming took off 2 bases at V and 4 bases at J, with 9 bases between the two ends. The CDR3 has 14 amino acids. The germline CDR1 and CDR2 sequences are MDHEN and SYDVKM.

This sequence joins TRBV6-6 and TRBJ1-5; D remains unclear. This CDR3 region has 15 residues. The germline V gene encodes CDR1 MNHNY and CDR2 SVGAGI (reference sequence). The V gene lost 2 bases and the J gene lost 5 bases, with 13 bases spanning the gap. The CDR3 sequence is CASSYEGQTYQPQHF. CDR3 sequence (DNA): TGTGCCAGCAGTTACGAAGGTCAGACTTATCAGCCCCAGCATTTT.

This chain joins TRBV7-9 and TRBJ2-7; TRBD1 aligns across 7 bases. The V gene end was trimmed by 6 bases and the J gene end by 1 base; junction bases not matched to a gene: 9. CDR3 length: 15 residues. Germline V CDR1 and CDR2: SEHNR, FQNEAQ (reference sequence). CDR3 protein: CASSSFGTASYEQYF. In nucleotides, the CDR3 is TGTGCCAGCAGTTCCTTTGGGACAGCTTCCTACGAGCAGTACTTC.

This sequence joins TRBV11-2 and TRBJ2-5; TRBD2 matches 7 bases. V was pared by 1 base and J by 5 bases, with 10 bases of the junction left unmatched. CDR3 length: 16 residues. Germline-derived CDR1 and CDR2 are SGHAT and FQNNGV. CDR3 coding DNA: TGTGCCAGCAGCTTAGGGACTAGGCCAAGTCAGGAGACCCAGTACTTC. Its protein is CASSLGTRPSQETQYF.

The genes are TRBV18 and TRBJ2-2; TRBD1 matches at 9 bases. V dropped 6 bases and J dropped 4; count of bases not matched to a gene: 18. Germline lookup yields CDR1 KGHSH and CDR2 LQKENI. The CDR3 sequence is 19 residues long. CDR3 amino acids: CASSLQGAGNPSRTGELFF. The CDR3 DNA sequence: TGTGCCAGCTCCTTACAGGGGGCTGGGAACCCGTCACGCACCGGGGAGCTGTTTTTT.

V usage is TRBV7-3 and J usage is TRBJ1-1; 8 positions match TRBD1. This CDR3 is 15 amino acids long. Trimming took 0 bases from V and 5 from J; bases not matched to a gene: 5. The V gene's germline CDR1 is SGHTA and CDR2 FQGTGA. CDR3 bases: TGTGCCAGCAGCTTAACGGGTCAGGGGGCTACTGAAGCTTTCTTT. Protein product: CASSLTGQGATEAFF.

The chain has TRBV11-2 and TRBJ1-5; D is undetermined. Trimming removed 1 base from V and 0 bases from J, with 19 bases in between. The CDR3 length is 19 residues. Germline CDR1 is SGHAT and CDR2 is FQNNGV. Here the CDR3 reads CASSLVYPRLPFSNQPQHF. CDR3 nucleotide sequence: TGTGCCAGCAGCTTAGTTTATCCCAGATTACCCTTTAGCAATCAGCCCCAGCATTTT.

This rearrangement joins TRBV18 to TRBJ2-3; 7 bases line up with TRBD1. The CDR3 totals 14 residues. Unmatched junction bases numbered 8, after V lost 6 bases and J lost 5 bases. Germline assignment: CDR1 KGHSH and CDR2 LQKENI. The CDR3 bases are TGTGCCAGCTCCATATCCAGGGGGAAAGATACGCAGTATTTT. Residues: CASSISRGKDTQYF.

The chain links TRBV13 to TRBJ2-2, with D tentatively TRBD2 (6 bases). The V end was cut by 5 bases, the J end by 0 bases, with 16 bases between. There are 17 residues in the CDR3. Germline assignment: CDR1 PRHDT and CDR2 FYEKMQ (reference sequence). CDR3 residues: CASSLTRGLPNTGELFF. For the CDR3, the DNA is TGTGCCAGCAGCCTAACCCGGGGACTTCCGAACACCGGGGAGCTGTTTTTT.

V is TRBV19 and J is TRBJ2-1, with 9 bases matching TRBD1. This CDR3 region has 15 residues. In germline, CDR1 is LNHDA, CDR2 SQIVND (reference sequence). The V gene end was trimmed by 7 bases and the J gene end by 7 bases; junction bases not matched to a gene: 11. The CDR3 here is CASTPDRGHSNEQFF. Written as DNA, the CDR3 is TGTGCCAGTACCCCGGACAGGGGACATAGTAATGAGCAGTTCTTC.

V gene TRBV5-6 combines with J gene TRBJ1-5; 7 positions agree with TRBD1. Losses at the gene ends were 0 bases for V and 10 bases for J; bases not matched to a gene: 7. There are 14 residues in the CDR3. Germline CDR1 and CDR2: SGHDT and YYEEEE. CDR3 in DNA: TGTGCCAGCAGCTTGGCTGGGACAGCCGCACCCCAGCATTTT. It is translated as CASSLAGTAAPQHF.

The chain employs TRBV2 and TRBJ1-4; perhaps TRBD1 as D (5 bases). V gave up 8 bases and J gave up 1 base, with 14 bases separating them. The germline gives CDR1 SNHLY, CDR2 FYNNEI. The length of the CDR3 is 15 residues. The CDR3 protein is CASSGIGGTNEKLFF. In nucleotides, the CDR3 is TGTGCCAGCTCTGGAATCGGGGGAACTAATGAAAAACTGTTTTTT.

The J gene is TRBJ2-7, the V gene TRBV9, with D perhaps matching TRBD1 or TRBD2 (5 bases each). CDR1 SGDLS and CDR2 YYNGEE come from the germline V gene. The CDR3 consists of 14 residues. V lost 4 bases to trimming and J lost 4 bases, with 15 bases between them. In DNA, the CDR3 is TGTGCCAGCAGCCCCCGGGGCGGAAGATACGAGCAGTACTTC. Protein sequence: CASSPRGGRYEQYF.

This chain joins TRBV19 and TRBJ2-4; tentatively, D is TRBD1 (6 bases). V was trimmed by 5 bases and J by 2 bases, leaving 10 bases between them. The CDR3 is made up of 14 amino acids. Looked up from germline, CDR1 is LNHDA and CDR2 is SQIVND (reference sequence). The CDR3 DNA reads TGTGCCAGTAGTTCCAGGGGAACCAAAAACATTCAGTACTTC. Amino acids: CASSSRGTKNIQYF.

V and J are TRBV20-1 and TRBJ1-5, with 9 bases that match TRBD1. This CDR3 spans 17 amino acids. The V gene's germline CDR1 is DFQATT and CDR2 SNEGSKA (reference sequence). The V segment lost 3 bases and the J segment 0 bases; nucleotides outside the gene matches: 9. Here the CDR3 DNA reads TGCAGTGCTAGTAGGAAGGACAGGGGAAATAGCAATCAGCCCCAGCATTTT. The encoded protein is CSASRKDRGNSNQPQHF.